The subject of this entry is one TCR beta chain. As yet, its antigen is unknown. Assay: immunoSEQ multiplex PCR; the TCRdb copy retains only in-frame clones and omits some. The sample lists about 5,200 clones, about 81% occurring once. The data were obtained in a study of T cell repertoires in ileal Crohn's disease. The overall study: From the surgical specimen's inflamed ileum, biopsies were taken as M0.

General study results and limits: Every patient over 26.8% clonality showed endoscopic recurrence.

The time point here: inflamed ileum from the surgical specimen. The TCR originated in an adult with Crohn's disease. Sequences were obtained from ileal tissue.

This chain's CDR3 is CAWADSFNTGELFF. In DNA form, the CDR3 reads TGTGCCTGGGCGGACTCCTTTAACACCGGGGAGCTGTTTTTT. The chain couples TRBV30 to TRBJ2-2, with a tentative D call TRBD2 (5 bases). The germline CDR1 and CDR2 sequences are GTSNPN and SVGIG (reference sequence). V dropped 5 bases and J dropped 2 bases, with 12 bases sitting between them. The CDR3 is made up of 14 amino acids.